The 23 T cell receptor beta chains below all came from one sample that was sequenced in a study of blood T cells in healthy people across ages. The use of a sample-barcoded 5' primer and a J-beta primer mix characterized a second PCR of about 7 to 12 cycles. Via MiXCR, TCRdb re-called the 5' RACE reads, giving one row per CDR3 protein. This sample carries hundreds of thousands of distinct CDR3 sequences, about 21% of them seen once, and the ten largest clones take 3.5% to 4%. Material: blood. These receptors originate from a man between 65 and 85 years old in good health.

This clonotype has ten or more counts. This chain joins TRBV7-2 and TRBJ2-1; TRBD2 matches 12 bases. The CDR3 loop spans 16 amino acids. V was clipped by 5 bases and J by 8 bases; unmatched bases: 10. Germline CDR1 reads SGHTA; CDR2 reads FQGNSA. The CDR3, as DNA: TGTGCCAGCAGCGCGACTAGCGGGAGATTCGCCGATGAGCAGTTCTTC. Amino acids: CASSATSGRFADEQFF.

Concerning this clonotype: Likely a read error: the CDR3 ends without its conserved phenylalanine or tryptophan. This chain links TRBV7-9 with TRBJ1-4, with TRBD1 as a possible D gene (6 bases). V was trimmed by 5 bases and J by 5 bases, leaving 15 bases between them. CDR1 is SEHNR, CDR2 FQNEAQ, per germline (reference sequence). The CDR3 runs to 15 residues. The CDR3, as DNA: TGTGCCAGCAGCGGAACCGGGACATTAAATGAAAAACTGTTTTCT. This encodes CASSGTGTLNEKLFS.

The rearrangement links TRBV7-2 to TRBJ1-1, with no clear D. Trimming cost V 2 bases and J 1 base, with 8 bases left between them. The CDR3 extends over 14 amino acids. Germline V lookup: CDR1 SGHTA, CDR2 FQGNSA. The CDR3 sequence: CASSLNPGNTEAFF. Here the CDR3 DNA reads TGTGCCAGCAGCTTAAATCCGGGGAACACTGAAGCTTTCTTT.

About this clonotype: This may come from a read error, since a much larger clone is one base off. The chain employs TRBV28 and TRBJ2-1; possibly TRBD2 for D (5 bases). The J call is doubtful: the DNA matches TRBJ2-7 better. This CDR3 has 11 residues. CDR1 and CDR2 (germline): MDHEN, SYDVKM. CDR3 amino acids: CASSLGEEQYF. The CDR3 nucleotides are TGTGCCAGCAGTTTAGGGGAGGAGCAGTACTTC.

This clonotype came up a few times. The V and J genes are TRBV4-1 and TRBJ2-7; perhaps TRBD2 as D (6 bases). There are 15 residues in the CDR3. The germline V and J ends were trimmed by 4 bases and 2 bases, with 15 bases remaining between them. The germline V gene encodes CDR1 MGHRA and CDR2 YSYEKL. Here the CDR3 reads CASSPRVSGTYEQYF. The CDR3, as DNA: TGCGCCAGCAGCCCCCGTGTTAGCGGAACCTACGAGCAGTACTTC.

This rearrangement joins TRBV20-1 to TRBJ2-4, with D perhaps TRBD1 (6 bases). The germline V gene has CDR1 DFQATT and CDR2 SNEGSKA (reference sequence). The V and J ends lost 4 bases and 0 bases respectively, with 10 bases between them. The CDR3 covers 14 residues. The CDR3 DNA reads as TGCAGTGCTACGGACAGACTAGCCAAAAACATTCAGTACTTC. It encodes CSATDRLAKNIQYF.

This clonotype was seen more than once but under ten times. The chain combines TRBV13 with TRBJ1-1; unclear D gene. The germline V gene has CDR1 PRHDT and CDR2 FYEKMQ (reference sequence). V was shortened by 1 base and J by 8 bases, with 14 bases between the two germline ends. This CDR3 is built from 14 residues. The DNA for the CDR3 is TGTGCCAGCAGCTTAGAGGGTACGGGCCCCGAAGCTTTCTTT. Translation gives CASSLEGTGPEAFF.

The V gene is TRBV5-4, the J gene TRBJ2-7; D unclear. Trimming took off 0 bases at V and 0 bases at J, with 7 bases between the two ends. The CDR3 spans 14 residues. CDR1 SGHNT and CDR2 YYREEE come from the germline V gene (reference sequence). The CDR3 coding sequence is TGTGCCAGCAGCTTGGACTCCTTCTCCTACGAGCAGTACTTC. This translates into CASSLDSFSYEQYF.

The chain uses TRBV5-1 and TRBJ2-7; possibly TRBD1 for D (5 bases). The assigned J gene may be wrong: the sequence end matches TRBJ2-1 better. The CDR3 consists of 15 residues. Germline CDR1 is SGHRS and CDR2 is YFSETQ. The CDR3 loop is CASSPPPLQENEQFF. In DNA form, the CDR3 reads TGCGCCAGCAGCCCGCCACCGTTACAGGAGAATGAGCAGTTCTTC.

The J gene is TRBJ2-5, the V gene TRBV24-1, with 8 bases identical to TRBD1. Germline CDR1 reads KGHDR; CDR2 reads SFDVKD. Trimming cost V 3 bases and J 4 bases; bases outside gene matches: 9. This CDR3 has 16 amino acids. The CDR3 sequence: CATSDKGTGEGETQYF. Written as DNA, the CDR3 is TGTGCCACCAGTGATAAGGGGACAGGTGAGGGAGAGACCCAGTACTTC.

This clonotype occurred a few times. The chain joins TRBV20-1 to TRBJ2-5; a possible D gene is TRBD1 (6 bases). Trimming stripped 3 bases from V and 5 bases from J, with 16 bases between. Germline V gene sequence: CDR1 DFQATT, CDR2 SNEGSKA (reference sequence). This CDR3 contains 14 residues. The CDR3 bases are TGCAGTGCTAGGACGGACAGATTGGGGGAGACCCAGTACTTC. Protein product: CSARTDRLGETQYF.

The chain uses TRBV28 and TRBJ1-2; D ambiguous. This CDR3 is 12 amino acids long. The V and J ends lost 3 bases and 5 bases respectively, with 7 bases between them. Germline V gene lookup returns CDR1 MDHEN and CDR2 SYDVKM. The CDR3 is CASSLLQYGYTF. CDR3 nucleotides: TGTGCCAGCAGTTTGTTACAGTATGGCTACACCTTC.

The chain recombines TRBV5-1 with TRBJ1-3; D gene unclear. Germline CDR1 reads SGHRS; CDR2 reads YFSETQ. The V end lost 4 bases, the J end lost 0 bases, and 14 bases lay between the germline ends. The CDR3 is made up of 16 amino acids. CDR3 sequence: CASSAGRTNSGNTIYF. The CDR3 DNA follows: TGCGCCAGCAGCGCTGGCAGGACCAACTCTGGAAACACCATATATTTT.

This clonotype was observed a handful of times. The V call is TRBV27, the J call TRBJ2-5; 8 bases align to TRBD2. The J call may be in error: the DNA end matches TRBJ2-7 better. Germline V lookup: CDR1 MNHEY, CDR2 SMNVEV (reference sequence). There are 13 residues in the CDR3. CDR3 sequence (DNA): TGTGCCAGCGCGAGCGGGAGTACCTACGAGCAGTACTTC. It yields the protein CASASGSTYEQYF.

The chain is built from TRBV5-1 and TRBJ2-7, with 7 bases fitting TRBD2. This CDR3 contains 13 residues. V was clipped by 4 bases and J by 6 bases; unmatched bases: 7. The germline gives CDR1 SGHRS, CDR2 YFSETQ. CDR3 region: CASSIGLVSEQYF. In DNA, the CDR3 is TGCGCCAGCAGCATCGGACTAGTTAGCGAGCAGTACTTC. Using reference TRBV5-1 and TRBJ2-7 for the parts outside the CDR3, the full variable domain is KAGVTQTPRYLIKTRGQQVTLSCSPISGHRSVSWYQQTPGQGLQFLFEYFSETQRNKGNFPGRFSGRQFSNSRSEMNVSTLELGDSALYLCASSIGLVSEQYFGPGTRLTVT.

CDR3 sequence (DNA): TGCGCCAGCAGACAAGAACAGGGCCTGTACGACGAGCAGTACTTC. Translating it yields CASRQEQGLYDEQYF. The chain joins TRBV5-1 to TRBJ2-7, with D perhaps TRBD1 (6 bases). Trimming pared 5 bases from V and 5 bases from J, leaving 20 bases between. Germline V gene sequence: CDR1 SGHRS, CDR2 YFSETQ. The CDR3 covers 15 residues.

The rearrangement links TRBV5-1 to TRBJ2-7; 8 bases agree with TRBD1. The germline V gene has CDR1 SGHRS and CDR2 YFSETQ. Trimming removed 4 bases from V and 5 bases from J; junction bases left unmatched: 5. CDR3 length equals 13 residues. CDR3 coding DNA: TGCGCCAGCAGCCGGACAGGGCAGCACGAGCAGTACTTC. Residues: CASSRTGQHEQYF.

This clonotype was recorded a few times. CDR3 in amino acids: CSATSRAGQETQYF. The CDR3 region has the DNA TGCAGTGCCACCTCACGGGCAGGCCAAGAGACCCAGTACTTC. The chain is built from TRBV20-1 and TRBJ2-5; D is unresolved. The germline V gene has CDR1 DFQATT and CDR2 SNEGSKA (reference sequence). The CDR3 length is 14 residues. The ends were cut back, 6 bases at V and 1 base at J, with 15 bases in the middle.

The chain uses TRBV4-1 and TRBJ1-2; tentative D call: TRBD1 (6 bases). V lost 4 bases, J lost 7 bases, and 19 bases lay in between. The CDR3 has 15 residues. The germline gives CDR1 MGHRA, CDR2 YSYEKL. The CDR3 DNA sequence: TGCGCCAGCAGCCCCGAAGGGCAGGGGCTTTCTGGCTACACCTTC. Translated: CASSPEGQGLSGYTF.

In its sample, this clonotype was seen a few times. The V and J genes are TRBV27 and TRBJ2-7; 10 nucleotides line up with TRBD1. CDR1 and CDR2 from the germline V gene are MNHEY and SMNVEV (reference sequence). V gave up 9 bases and J gave up 3 bases; unmatched junction bases: 11. The CDR3 is 15 residues long. The CDR3 DNA sequence: TGTGCCAGTAGCCTCCGGGACAGGGGCCTCTACGAGCAGTACTTC. This gives the protein CASSLRDRGLYEQYF.

V and J are TRBV25-1 and TRBJ2-7; 8 positions agree with TRBD1. This CDR3 spans 14 amino acids. Germline CDR1 MGHDK, CDR2 SYGVNS. J gave up 4 bases and V 9 bases, and 11 bases lay outside the gene matches. This CDR3 is CARPDRARRYEQYF. CDR3 DNA sequence: TGTGCCAGACCGGACAGGGCGAGGAGGTACGAGCAGTACTTC.

The chain has TRBV27 and TRBJ2-3, with unresolved D. Germline lookup yields CDR1 MNHEY and CDR2 SMNVEV (reference sequence). V lost 5 bases and J lost 5, with 8 bases in between. The CDR3 sequence is 12 residues long. The CDR3, as DNA: TGTGCCAGCAGTCACCCCCAAGATACGCAGTATTTT. Encoded protein: CASSHPQDTQYF.

This CDR3 is CSVFISYEQYF. CDR3 in DNA: TGCAGCGTATTCATATCCTACGAGCAGTACTTC. This rearrangement joins TRBV29-1 to TRBJ2-7; D not resolved. V was trimmed by 6 bases and J by 1 base, leaving 7 bases between them. The germline CDR1 and CDR2 sequences are SQVTM and ANQGSEA. The CDR3 is 11 amino acids.